The sequence of this T cell receptor beta chain was determined in a study of blood T cell repertoires in COVID-19 (dated by TCRdb to 2018 to 2020). At the level of the whole study: Collaborator samples came from the United States, Italy and Spain and covered acute and convalescent phases of COVID-19. The prospective study material was composed of cDNA or gDNA derived from T cells, B-cell-depleted T cells, or PBMCs. The dataset comprised deeply sampled blood TCRbeta repertoires from subjects exposed to, actively infected with, or recovered from COVID-19. The repertoires were released in a freely available public database intended as a resource for research on the immune response to SARS-CoV-2. The samples were drawn from two sources: the first 160 participants of the ongoing ImmuneRACE study, and about 1,300 subjects contributed by 6 global collaborators. Sample metadata almost always included a de-identified subject ID, COVID-19 status, age in years and sex. Where HLA class I and class II types were available, the types were taken from metadata supplied by the sample provider, not from assay-based typing. The paper as a whole reports these results and caveats: Clinical and demographic metadata were provided uncurated, with the amount varying by source and participant.

Participants in the prospective study were enrolled through a virtual design, were aged 18 to 89 years, and lived in roughly 26 United States geographic areas. To assign participants to cohorts, the prospective study relied on clinical history that participants themselves reported in a screening survey and a study questionnaire. Recovered participants in ImmuneRACE Cohort 3 were defined by two consecutive negative NP/OP PCR tests, clearance by a healthcare professional, or resolution of symptoms. In the prospective study, mobile phlebotomists collected whole blood, serum and a nasopharyngeal or oropharyngeal swab from each participant. Over a roughly 2-month period, participants in the prospective study had the option of providing additional blood draws and questionnaires. Blood samples from the prospective study were shipped frozen or at room temperature prior to DNA extraction. CDR1 LGHNA and CDR2 YNFKEQ were looked up in the germline V gene. The CDR3 holds 14 amino acids from the cysteine to the phenylalanine. This entry keeps only the CDR3 DNA: 42 bases, framed from base 1.

TCRbeta CDR3 regions were amplified from genomic DNA using the immunoSEQ Assay, a bias-controlled multiplex PCR. As for the original processing: Within the assay, amplification of reference gene primers was used to estimate how many nucleated cells each sample contained. To quantify the absolute abundance of each unique TCRbeta CDR3 rearrangement, sequence reads were collapsed and filtered. For each sample, productive Simpson clonality was calculated by taking the square root of Simpson's diversity index across productive rearrangements. The immuneACCESS repertoire file appears here via TCRdb, limited to in-frame rearrangements. These files lack a portion of the clones; in checked studies, under half of the deficit traces to unresolved V genes, and the cause of the others is not known. V and J calls and clone size are as listed in that table; D and trimming were resolved from the DNA. The sample has 120,000 to 150,000 clones on record, approximately 86% of them singletons. Jointly, the top ten make up around 6.2% of the sample.

Details on this clone: Its target antigen remains unknown. The junction departs from the called germline gene at one end, perhaps through a read error.

Recombination linked TRBV4-2 to TRBJ2-3; the D gene cannot be resolved reliably. This receptor was identified in a woman aged 40 to 49 who had recovered from COVID-19. Sequenced input: PBMCs or T cells enriched from blood (not recorded which). The CDR3 loop reads CASSQAGSTDTQYF. The nucleotides read TGTGCCAGCAGCCAAGCTGGTAGCACCGATACGCAGTATTTT.